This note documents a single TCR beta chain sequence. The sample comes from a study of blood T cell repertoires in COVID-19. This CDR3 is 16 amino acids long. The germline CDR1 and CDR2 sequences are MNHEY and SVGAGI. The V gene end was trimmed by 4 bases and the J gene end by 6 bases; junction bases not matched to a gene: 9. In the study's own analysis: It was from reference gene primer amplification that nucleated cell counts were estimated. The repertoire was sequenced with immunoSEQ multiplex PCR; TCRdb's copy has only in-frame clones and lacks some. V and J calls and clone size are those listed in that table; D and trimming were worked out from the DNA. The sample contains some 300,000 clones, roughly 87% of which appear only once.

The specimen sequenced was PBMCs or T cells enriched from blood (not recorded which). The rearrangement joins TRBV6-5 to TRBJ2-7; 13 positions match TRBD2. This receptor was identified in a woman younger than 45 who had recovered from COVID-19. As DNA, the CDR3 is TGTGCCAGCAGTTCTATACTAGCGGGAGGGCCCGTCGAGCAGTACTTC. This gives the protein CASSSILAGGPVEQYF.